The clone carrying this TCR beta chain was found many times. Its target is unknown. From germline, CDR1 is DFQATT and CDR2 SNEGSKA (reference sequence). The CDR3 consists of 18 residues. Trimming removed 5 bases from V and 1 base from J, with 26 bases in between. This record comes from a study of glioma-infiltrating T cells. The iRepertoire nested amplicon-rescue multiplex PCR amplified TCR alpha and beta CDR3s from RNA. TCRdb re-called the multiplex PCR reads with MiXCR, one entry per CDR3 protein. The sample lists 100,000 to 150,000 distinct CDR3 sequences, around 25% occurring once. Study results and limitations: Only very few CDR3 sequences appeared in both tissue and blood.

Sequencing input: glioma tissue, nonneoplastic brain tissue, or PBMCs (not recorded which). The clonotype was recovered from a human donor with low-grade glioma or glioblastoma, undergoing nonglioma brain surgery, or in good health (not recorded which). The chain employs TRBV20-1 and TRBJ1-1; maybe TRBD1 (6 bases). The CDR3 here is CSAPGGAGAFGSNTEAFF. CDR3 bases: TGCAGTGCTCCCGGTGGTGCAGGGGCCTTTGGTTCGAACACTGAAGCTTTCTTT.